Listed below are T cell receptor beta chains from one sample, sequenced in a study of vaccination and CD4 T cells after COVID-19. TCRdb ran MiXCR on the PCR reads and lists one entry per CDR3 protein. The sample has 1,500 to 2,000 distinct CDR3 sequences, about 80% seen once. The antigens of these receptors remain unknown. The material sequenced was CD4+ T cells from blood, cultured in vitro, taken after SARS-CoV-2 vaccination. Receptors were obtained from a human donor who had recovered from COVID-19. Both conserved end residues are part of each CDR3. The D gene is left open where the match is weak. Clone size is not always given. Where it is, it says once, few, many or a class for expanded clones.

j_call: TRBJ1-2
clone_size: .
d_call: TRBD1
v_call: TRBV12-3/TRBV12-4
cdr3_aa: CASTLGTEFYGYTF
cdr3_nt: TGTGCCAGCACCCTCGGGACAGAATTCTATGGCTACACCTTC

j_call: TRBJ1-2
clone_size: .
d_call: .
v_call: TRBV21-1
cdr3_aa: CASSICPDGYTF
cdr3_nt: TGTGCCAGCAGCATCTGCCCCGATGGCTACACCTTC

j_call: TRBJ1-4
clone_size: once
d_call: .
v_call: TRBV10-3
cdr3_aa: CAIIVPSRQEEKLFF
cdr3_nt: TGTGCCATCATCGTCCCATCACGACAGGAGGAAAAACTGTTTTTT

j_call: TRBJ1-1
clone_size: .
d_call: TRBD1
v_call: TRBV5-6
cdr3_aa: CASSRYDRDTEAFF
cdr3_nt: TGTGCCAGCAGCCGTTACGACAGGGACACTGAAGCTTTCTTT

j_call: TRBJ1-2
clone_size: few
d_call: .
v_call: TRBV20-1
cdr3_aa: CSARTAFPYGYTF
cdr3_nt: TGCAGTGCTAGGACAGCGTTCCCTTATGGCTACACCTTC

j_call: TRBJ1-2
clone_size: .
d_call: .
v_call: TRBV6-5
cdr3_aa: CASSYDRNYGYTF
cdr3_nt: TGTGCCAGCAGTTACGACAGGAACTATGGCTACACCTTC

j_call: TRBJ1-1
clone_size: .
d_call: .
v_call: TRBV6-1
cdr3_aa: CASSEILSSMNTEAFF
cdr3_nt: TGTGCCAGCAGTGAAATCCTCTCCTCCATGAACACTGAAGCTTTCTTT

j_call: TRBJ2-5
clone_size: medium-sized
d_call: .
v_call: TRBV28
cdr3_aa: CASTTPGGAGETQYF
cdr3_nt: TGTGCCAGCACTACCCCTGGGGGAGCCGGAGAGACCCAGTACTTC

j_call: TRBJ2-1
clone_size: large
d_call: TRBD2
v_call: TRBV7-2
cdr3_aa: CASRDTRRGGGFYNEQFF
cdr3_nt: TGTGCCAGCAGGGATACTCGGCGGGGGGGGGGCTTTTACAATGAGCAGTTCTTC

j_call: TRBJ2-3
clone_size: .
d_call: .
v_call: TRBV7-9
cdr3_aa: CASSGRRAQQDTQYF
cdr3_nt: TGTGCCAGCAGCGGAAGGAGAGCACAGCAAGATACGCAGTATTTT

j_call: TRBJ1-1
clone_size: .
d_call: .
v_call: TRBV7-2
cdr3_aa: CASSLAHVNTEAFF
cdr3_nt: TGTGCCAGCAGCTTGGCACACGTGAACACTGAAGCTTTCTTT

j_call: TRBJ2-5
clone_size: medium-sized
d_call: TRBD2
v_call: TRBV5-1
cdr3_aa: CASSLVTSGSEETQYF
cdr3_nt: TGCGCCAGCAGCTTGGTTACTAGCGGGAGCGAAGAGACCCAGTACTTC

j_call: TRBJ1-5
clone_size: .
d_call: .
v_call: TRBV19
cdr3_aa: CASRGGASYQPQHF
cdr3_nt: TGTGCCAGTAGGGGGGGGGCAAGCTATCAGCCCCAGCATTTT

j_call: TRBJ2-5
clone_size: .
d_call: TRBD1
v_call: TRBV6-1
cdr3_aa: CASSAPGQQETQYF
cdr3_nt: TGTGCCAGCAGTGCGCCGGGACAGCAAGAGACCCAGTACTTC

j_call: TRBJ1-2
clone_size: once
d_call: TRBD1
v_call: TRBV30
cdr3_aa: CAWSASWDRTNYGYTF
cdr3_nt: TGTGCCTGGAGTGCCTCTTGGGACAGGACTAACTATGGCTACACCTTC

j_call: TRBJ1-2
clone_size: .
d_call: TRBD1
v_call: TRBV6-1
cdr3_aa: CASKLGSTGGYGYTF
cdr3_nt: TGTGCCAGCAAGTTAGGATCGACAGGGGGCTATGGCTACACCTTC

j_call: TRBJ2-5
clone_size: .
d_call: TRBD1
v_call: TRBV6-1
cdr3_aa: CASSETWDSLGETQYF
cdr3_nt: TGTGCCAGCAGTGAAACATGGGACAGCCTAGGGGAGACCCAGTACTTC

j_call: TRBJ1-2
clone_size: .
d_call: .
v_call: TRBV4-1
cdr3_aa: CASSQPGPTNYGYTF
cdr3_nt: TGCGCCAGCAGCCAGCCCGGGCCAACAAACTATGGCTACACCTTC